This T cell receptor (beta chain) was sequenced for a study of T cell responses to AZD1222 COVID-19 vaccine. TCRdb keeps only in-frame clones here, not all; method: immunoSEQ multiplex PCR. The profile shows roughly 150,000 clones, around 91% of them singletons. Study-level findings and limits: Across spike, vaccine-associated CD4 TCRs were found, dominant at 160-218 and 743-854. The study found Spike-specific TCR breadth and depth rose after two AZD1222 doses. Baseline serostatus was positive in only a handful of AZD1222 recipients.

Trimming took 5 bases from V and 5 from J, leaving 10 bases between them. The length of the CDR3 is 13 residues. The germline V gene encodes CDR1 SGHTA and CDR2 FQGTGA. Comments on this clone: Its antigen is not known.

The specimen comprised peripheral blood, sampled on day 0 of AZD1222 vaccination. This chain uses TRBV7-3 with TRBJ2-1; TRBD2 might be the D (5 bases). This receptor was obtained from an adult in good health. CDR3 in DNA: TGTGCCAGCAGCGCCCGGGGTAACAATGAGCAGTTCTTC. Translating gives CASSARGNNEQFF.